The clone carrying this TCR beta chain was seen more than once but under ten times. Its matching antigen is unknown. Germline V gene lookup returns CDR1 SGHRS and CDR2 YFSETQ. V gave up 5 bases and J gave up 1 base; unmatched junction bases: 8. The CDR3 consists of 15 residues. The data were taken from a study of Graves' ophthalmopathy and Graves' hyperthyroidism. Findings and caveats of the study: The model reached approximately 67% sensitivity and approximately 72% specificity for predicting ophthalmopathy progression. Most expanded thyroid clonotypes above 0.001 frequency also appeared in blood.

A follow-up of 18 months without ophthalmopathy meant that hyperthyroidism was stable. From RNA, the CDR3 regions of TCR beta chains were amplified and sequenced. HTBI-primed first-round RT-PCR preceded second-round multiplex PCR. One entry per CDR3 protein, called by TCRdb with MiXCR from the multiplex PCR reads. The data contain roughly 610,000 distinct CDR3 sequences, approximately 21% of them singletons. The sequence derives from a woman younger than 30 with stable Graves' hyperthyroidism. Some clones in this sample may be carry-over from other donors' samples. The sample was peripheral blood. The chain links TRBV5-1 to TRBJ2-7; 8 nucleotides align to TRBD1. For the CDR3, the DNA is TGCGCCAGCAGTCCAGGGGGCGCAGTGTCCTACGAGCAGTACTTC. Its translation is CASSPGGAVSYEQYF.